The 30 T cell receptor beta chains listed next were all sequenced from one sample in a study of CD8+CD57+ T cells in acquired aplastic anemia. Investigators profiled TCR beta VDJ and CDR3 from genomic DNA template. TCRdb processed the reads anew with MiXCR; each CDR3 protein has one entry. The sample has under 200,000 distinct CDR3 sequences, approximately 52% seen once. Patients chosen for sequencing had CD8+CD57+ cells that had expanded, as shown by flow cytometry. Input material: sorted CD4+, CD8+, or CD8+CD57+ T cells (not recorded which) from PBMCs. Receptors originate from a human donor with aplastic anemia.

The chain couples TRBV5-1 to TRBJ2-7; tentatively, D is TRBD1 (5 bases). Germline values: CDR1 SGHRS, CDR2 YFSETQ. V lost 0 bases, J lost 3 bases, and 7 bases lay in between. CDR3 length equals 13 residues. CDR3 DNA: TGCGCCAGCAGCTTGGACAGGTACTACGAGCAGTACTTC. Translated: CASSLDRYYEQYF.

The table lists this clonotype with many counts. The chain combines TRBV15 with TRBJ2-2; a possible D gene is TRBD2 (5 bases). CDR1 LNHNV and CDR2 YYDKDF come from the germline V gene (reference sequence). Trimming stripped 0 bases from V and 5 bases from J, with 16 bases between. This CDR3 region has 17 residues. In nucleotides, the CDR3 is TGTGCCACCAGCAGAGATCCGGCAGCGGTGAGGACCGGGGAGCTGTTTTTT. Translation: CATSRDPAAVRTGELFF.

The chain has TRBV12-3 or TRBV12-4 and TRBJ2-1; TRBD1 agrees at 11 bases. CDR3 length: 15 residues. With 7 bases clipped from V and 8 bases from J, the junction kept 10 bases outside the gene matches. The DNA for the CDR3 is TGTGCCAGCACCCCCGGGACAGGGGGACGGGATGAGCAGTTCTTC. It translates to CASTPGTGGRDEQFF.

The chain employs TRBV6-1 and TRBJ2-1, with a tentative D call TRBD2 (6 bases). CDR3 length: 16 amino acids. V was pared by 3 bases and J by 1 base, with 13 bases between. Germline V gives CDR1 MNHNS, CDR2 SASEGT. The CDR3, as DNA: TGTGCCAGCAGTGAGACTAGACAGATTTCCTACAATGAGCAGTTCTTC. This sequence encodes CASSETRQISYNEQFF.

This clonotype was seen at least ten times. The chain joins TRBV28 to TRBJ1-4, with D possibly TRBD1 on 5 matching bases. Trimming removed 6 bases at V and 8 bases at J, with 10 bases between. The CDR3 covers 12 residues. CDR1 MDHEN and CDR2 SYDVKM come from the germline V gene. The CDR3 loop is CASSLGGEKLFF. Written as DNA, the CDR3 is TGTGCCAGCAGCCTTGGGGGGGAAAAACTGTTTTTT.

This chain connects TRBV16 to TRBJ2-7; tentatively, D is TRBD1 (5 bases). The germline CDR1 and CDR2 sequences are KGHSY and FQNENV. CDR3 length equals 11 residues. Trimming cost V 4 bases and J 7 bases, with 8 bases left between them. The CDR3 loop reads CASSPDTEQYF. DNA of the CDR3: TGTGCCAGCAGCCCGGACACGGAGCAGTACTTC.

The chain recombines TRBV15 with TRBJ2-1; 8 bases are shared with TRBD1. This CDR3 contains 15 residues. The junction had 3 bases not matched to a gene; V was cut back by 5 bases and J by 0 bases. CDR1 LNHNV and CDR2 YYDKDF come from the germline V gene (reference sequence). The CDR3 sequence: CATSLTGGSYNEQFF. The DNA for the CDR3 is TGTGCCACCAGCCTTACAGGGGGCTCCTACAATGAGCAGTTCTTC. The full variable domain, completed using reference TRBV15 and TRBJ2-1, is DAMVIQNPRYQVTQFGKPVTLSCSQTLNHNVMYWYQQKSSQAPKLLFHYYDKDFNNEADTPDNFQSRRPNTSFCFLDIRSPGLGDTAMYLCATSLTGGSYNEQFFGPGTRLTVL.

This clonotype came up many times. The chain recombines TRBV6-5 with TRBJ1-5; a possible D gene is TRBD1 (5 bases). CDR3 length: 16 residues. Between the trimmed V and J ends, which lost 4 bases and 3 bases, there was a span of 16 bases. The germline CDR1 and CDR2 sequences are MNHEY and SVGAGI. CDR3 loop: CASSSRQPPSNQPQHF. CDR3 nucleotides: TGTGCCAGCAGTTCCCGACAGCCACCTTCCAATCAGCCCCAGCATTTT.

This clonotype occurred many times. The CDR3 DNA reads as TGTGCCAGCAGTGGAGGGGTGGTGGCCCAATCTAGCACAGATACGCAGTATTTT. Protein product: CASSGGVVAQSSTDTQYF. The chain carries TRBV6-1 and TRBJ2-3; perhaps D is TRBD1 or TRBD2 (5 bases each). The germline CDR1 and CDR2 sequences are MNHNS and SASEGT. Trimming left V 4 bases short and J 0 bases short, with 20 bases between. The CDR3 extends over 18 amino acids.

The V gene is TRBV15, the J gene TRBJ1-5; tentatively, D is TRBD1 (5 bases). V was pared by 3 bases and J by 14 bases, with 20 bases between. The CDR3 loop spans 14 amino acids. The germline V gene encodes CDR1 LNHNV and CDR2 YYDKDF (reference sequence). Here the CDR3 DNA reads TGTGCCACCAGCAGGACCGGGACTAGCGGCTACGAGCATTTT. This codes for CATSRTGTSGYEHF. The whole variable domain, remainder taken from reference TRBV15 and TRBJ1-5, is DAMVIQNPRYQVTQFGKPVTLSCSQTLNHNVMYWYQQKSSQAPKLLFHYYDKDFNNEADTPDNFQSRRPNTSFCFLDIRSPGLGDTAMYLCATSRTGTSGYEHFGDGTRLSIL.

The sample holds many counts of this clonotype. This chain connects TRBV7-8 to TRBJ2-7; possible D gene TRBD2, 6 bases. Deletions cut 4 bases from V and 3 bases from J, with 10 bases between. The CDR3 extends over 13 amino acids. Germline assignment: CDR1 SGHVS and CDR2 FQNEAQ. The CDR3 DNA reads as TGTGCCAGCAGCTCGGGAGAACTCTACGAGCAGTACTTC. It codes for CASSSGELYEQYF.

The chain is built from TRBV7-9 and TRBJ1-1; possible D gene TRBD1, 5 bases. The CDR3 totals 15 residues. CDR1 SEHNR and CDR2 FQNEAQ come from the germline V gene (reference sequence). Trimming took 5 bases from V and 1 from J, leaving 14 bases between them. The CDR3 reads CASSHGEGWNTEAFF. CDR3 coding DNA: TGTGCCAGCAGCCATGGGGAGGGGTGGAACACTGAAGCTTTCTTT.

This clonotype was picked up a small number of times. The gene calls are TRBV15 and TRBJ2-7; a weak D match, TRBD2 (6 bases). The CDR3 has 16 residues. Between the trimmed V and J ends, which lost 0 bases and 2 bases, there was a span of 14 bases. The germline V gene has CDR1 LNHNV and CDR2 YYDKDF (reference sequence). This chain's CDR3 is CATSRDSGVTTYEQYF. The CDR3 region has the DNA TGTGCCACCAGCAGAGATAGCGGCGTAACCACCTACGAGCAGTACTTC.

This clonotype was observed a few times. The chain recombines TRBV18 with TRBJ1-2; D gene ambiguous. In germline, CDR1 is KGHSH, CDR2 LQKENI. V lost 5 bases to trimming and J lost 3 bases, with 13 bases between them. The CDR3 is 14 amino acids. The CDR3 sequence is CASSESRAHYGYTF. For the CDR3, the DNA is TGTGCCAGCTCAGAATCCCGGGCCCACTATGGCTACACCTTC.

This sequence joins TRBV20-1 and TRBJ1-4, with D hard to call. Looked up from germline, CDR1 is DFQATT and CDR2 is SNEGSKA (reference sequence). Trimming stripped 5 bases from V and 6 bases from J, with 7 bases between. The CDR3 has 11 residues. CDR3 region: CSAFRDEKLFF. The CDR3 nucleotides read TGCAGTGCTTTTAGGGATGAAAAACTGTTTTTT.

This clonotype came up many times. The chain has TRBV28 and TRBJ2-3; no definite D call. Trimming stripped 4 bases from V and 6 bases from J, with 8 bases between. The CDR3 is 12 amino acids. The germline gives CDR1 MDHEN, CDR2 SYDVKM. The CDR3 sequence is CASSSLGDTQYF. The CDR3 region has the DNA TGTGCCAGCAGTTCTTTAGGCGATACGCAGTATTTT. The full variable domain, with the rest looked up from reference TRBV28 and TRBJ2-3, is DVKVTQSSRYLVKRTGEKVFLECVQDMDHENMFWYRQDPGLGLRLIYFSYDVKMKEKGDIPEGYSVSREKKERFSLILESASTNQTSMYLCASSSLGDTQYFGPGTRLTVL.

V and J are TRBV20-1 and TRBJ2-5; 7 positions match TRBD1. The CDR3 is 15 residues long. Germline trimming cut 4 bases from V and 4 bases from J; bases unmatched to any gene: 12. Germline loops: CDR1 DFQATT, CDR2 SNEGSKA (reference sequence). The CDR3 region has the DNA TGCAGTGCTAATTCGAGGGACAGCGGACGAGAGACCCAGTACTTC. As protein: CSANSRDSGRETQYF.

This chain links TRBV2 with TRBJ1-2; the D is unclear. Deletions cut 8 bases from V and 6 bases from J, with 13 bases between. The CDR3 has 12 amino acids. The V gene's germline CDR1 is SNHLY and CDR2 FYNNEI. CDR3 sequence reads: CASDRTVDGYTF. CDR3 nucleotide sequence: TGTGCCAGCGACCGCACAGTAGATGGCTACACCTTC.

CDR3 region: CATSARELEEQYF. CDR3 sequence (DNA): TGTGCCACCAGTGCTAGAGAACTAGAGGAGCAGTACTTC. The V and J genes are TRBV24-1 and TRBJ2-7, with D perhaps matching TRBD2 (5 bases). V lost 5 bases to trimming and J lost 7 bases, with 14 bases between them. This CDR3 is 13 amino acids long. Germline loops: CDR1 KGHDR, CDR2 SFDVKD.

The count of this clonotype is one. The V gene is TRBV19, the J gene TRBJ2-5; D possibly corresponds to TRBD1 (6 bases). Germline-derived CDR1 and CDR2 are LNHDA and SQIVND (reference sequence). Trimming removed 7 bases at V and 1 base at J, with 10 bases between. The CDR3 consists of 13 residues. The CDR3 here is CASTRGGQETQYF. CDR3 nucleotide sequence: TGTGCCAGTACCAGGGGTGGCCAAGAGACCCAGTACTTC.

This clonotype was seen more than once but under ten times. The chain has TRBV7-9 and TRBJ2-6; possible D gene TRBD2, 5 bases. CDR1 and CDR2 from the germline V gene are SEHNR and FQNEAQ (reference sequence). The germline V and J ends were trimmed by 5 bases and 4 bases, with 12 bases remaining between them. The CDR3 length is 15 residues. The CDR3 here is CASSHGLLGANVLTF. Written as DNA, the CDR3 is TGTGCCAGCAGCCATGGACTTCTCGGGGCCAACGTCCTGACTTTC.

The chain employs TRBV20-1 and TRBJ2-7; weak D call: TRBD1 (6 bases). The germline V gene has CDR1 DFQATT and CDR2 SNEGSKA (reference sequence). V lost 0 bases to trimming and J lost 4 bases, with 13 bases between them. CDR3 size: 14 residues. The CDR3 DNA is TGCAGTGCTAGAGAGGGGGCTAGCAATTACGAGCAGTACTTC. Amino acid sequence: CSAREGASNYEQYF.

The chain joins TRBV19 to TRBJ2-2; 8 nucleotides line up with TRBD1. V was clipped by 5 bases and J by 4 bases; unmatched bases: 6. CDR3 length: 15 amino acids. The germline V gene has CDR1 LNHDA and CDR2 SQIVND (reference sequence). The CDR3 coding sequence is TGTGCCAGTAGTGCCCGGGACAGGCCCACCGGGGAGCTGTTTTTT. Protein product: CASSARDRPTGELFF.

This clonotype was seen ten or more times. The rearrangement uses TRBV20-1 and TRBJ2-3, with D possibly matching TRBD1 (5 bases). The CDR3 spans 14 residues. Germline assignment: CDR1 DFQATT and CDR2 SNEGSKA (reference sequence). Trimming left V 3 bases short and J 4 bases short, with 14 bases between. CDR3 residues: CSASFRARADTQYF. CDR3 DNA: TGCAGTGCTAGTTTCAGGGCTCGGGCAGATACGCAGTATTTT.

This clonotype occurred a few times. The CDR3, as DNA: TGTGCCAGCAGTGAACTCTATAATTCACCCCTCCACTTT. It is translated as CASSELYNSPLHF. The J gene is TRBJ1-6, the V gene TRBV25-1; no reliable D call. CDR1 and CDR2 (germline): MGHDK, SYGVNS. Trimming removed 2 bases from V and 3 bases from J, with 2 bases in between. The CDR3 is made up of 13 amino acids.

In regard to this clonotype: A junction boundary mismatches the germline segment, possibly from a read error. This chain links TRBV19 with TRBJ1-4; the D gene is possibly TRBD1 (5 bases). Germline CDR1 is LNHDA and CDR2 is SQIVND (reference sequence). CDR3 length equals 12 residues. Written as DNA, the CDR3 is TGTGCCAGTAGTATGAAGGGGTTGGAAATAGTTTTT. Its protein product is CASSMKGLEIVF.

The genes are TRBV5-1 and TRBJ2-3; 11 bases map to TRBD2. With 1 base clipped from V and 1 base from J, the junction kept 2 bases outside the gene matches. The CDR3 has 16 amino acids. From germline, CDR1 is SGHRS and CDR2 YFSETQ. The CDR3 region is CASSLIAGGGTDTQYF. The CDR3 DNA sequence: TGCGCCAGCAGCTTGATAGCGGGAGGGGGCACAGATACGCAGTATTTT.

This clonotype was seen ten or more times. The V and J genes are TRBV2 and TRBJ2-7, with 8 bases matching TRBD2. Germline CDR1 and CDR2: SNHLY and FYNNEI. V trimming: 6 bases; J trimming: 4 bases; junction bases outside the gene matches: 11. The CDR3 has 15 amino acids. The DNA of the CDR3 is TGTGCCAGCAGCTCACGGGGGGGCGGGGGGTACGAGCAGTACTTC. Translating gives CASSSRGGGGYEQYF.

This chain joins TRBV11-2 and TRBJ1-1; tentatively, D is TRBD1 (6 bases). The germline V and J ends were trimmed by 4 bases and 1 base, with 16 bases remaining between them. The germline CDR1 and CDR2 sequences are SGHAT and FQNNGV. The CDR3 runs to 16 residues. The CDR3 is CASSSQGFGPNTEAFF. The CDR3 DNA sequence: TGTGCCAGCAGCTCACAGGGATTCGGGCCGAACACTGAAGCTTTCTTT.

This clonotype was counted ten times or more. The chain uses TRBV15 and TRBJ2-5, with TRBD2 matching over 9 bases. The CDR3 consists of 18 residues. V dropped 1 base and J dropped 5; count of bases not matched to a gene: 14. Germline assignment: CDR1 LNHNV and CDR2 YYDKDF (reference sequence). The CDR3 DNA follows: TGTGCCACCAGCAGAGGCCTCAGGTTGCGGGGGGGCGGGGAGACCCAGTACTTC. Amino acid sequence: CATSRGLRLRGGGETQYF.